At least ten counts were recorded for the clone carrying this T cell receptor beta chain. This sample was taken from a study of shared clonotypes between healthy human individuals. The CDR3 loop spans 17 amino acids. Germline-derived CDR1 and CDR2 are SGHDT and YYEEEE. V lost 2 bases to trimming and J lost 4 bases, with 18 bases between them. The assay was immunoSEQ multiplex PCR, and TCRdb's table has in-frame clones only and misses some. In the table there are about 110,000 clones, 68% of which are singletons. This TCR was sampled from a woman in her 30s in good health. J is TRBJ2-2 and V is TRBV5-6; possible D gene TRBD1, 6 bases. Sequencing was performed on memory CD8+ T cells sorted from blood. Subset meaning: CD45RO+ cells pooled with CCR7-negative TemRA cells. CDR3 sequence reads: CASSLESIGQITGELFF. In nucleotides, the CDR3 is TGTGCCAGCAGCTTAGAATCTATTGGACAGATCACCGGGGAGCTGTTTTTT.